This T cell receptor beta chain was obtained from a study of cytomegalovirus exposure and HLA in healthy donors. Whole-study findings and limits: In a later analysis, first-cohort TCR clusters were found to tend to co-occur in the approximately 120 validation repertoires. Among TCR beta chains, those listed as cytomegalovirus-associated numbered 164. Most TCR sequences showed up rarely, but some public TCRs showed up in many donors.

Data came from immunoSEQ multiplex PCR; TCRdb stores just in-frame clones and leaves some out. The sample yields 95,000 to 150,000 clones, roughly 95% seen once. For this clone: Its antigen is unidentified.

The donors were part of the 120-subject validation cohort, which stood apart from the roughly 730-subject first cohort. Sequenced: PBMCs. The clonotype comes from a man younger than 35 in good health and CMV-seronegative.

CDR3 residues: CASSQAVGLSNQPQHF. CDR3 coding DNA: TGCGCCAGCAGCCAAGCCGTGGGCCTAAGCAATCAGCCCCAGCATTTT. The rearrangement links TRBV4-3 to TRBJ1-5; no clear D gene. The V gene's germline CDR1 is LGHNA and CDR2 YSLEER. This CDR3 contains 16 residues. The ends were cut back, 1 base at V and 1 base at J, with 11 bases in the middle.